The clone carrying this T cell receptor beta chain was seen a handful of times. The target antigen is unknown. These data come from a study of CD8 T cells in ankylosing spondylitis. Study-level results: Seemingly characteristic of ankylosing spondylitis blood was a TCR beta motif consisting of eight highly homologous variants. In ankylosing spondylitis patients, matched synovial fluid reportedly showed significant enrichment of disease-linked clones. With a CD8+ phenotype, disease-linked clones were relatively rare in peripheral blood.

TCRdb fed the 5' RACE reads into MiXCR, producing one record per CDR3 protein. The sample includes about 240,000 distinct CDR3 sequences, around 10% of them seen just once. The specimen sequenced was blood, either unsorted or a sorted T cell fraction (not recorded which). The origin of this receptor is a male donor with ankylosing spondylitis or in good health (not recorded which).

The CDR3: CASSEALWLLAKNIQYF. DNA for the CDR3: TGTGCCAGCAGTGAAGCGCTTTGGCTGTTAGCCAAAAACATTCAGTACTTC. The chain recombines TRBV6-1 with TRBJ2-4; D not resolved. The V end lost 0 bases, the J end lost 0 bases, and 12 bases lay between the germline ends. Germline loops: CDR1 MNHNS, CDR2 SASEGT. The CDR3 runs 17 residues.